What follows are 2 T cell receptor beta chains derived from one specimen sequenced in a study of T cell clones after liver transplantation. The method was immunoSEQ multiplex PCR; TCRdb's version includes in-frame clones alone and lacks a portion of them. The data contain just over 80,000 clones, about 84% of them seen just once; the ten biggest clones take up approximately 0.47%. The material sequenced was CD4+ T cells from blood, taken 45 to 46 months after liver transplant. The receptor source for this set is a human patient who received a liver transplant. Part of the T cell pool may stem from the graft donor.

The chain has TRBV20-1 and TRBJ2-3; D is unresolved. Trimming took 8 bases from V and 2 from J, leaving 2 bases between them. The germline gives CDR1 DFQATT, CDR2 SNEGSKA (reference sequence). The CDR3 loop spans 9 amino acids. The CDR3 DNA reads as TGCAGTAACACAGATACGCAGTATTTT. Protein sequence: CSNTDTQYF.

V usage is TRBV4-3 and J usage is TRBJ1-1; D remains unclear. This CDR3 comprises 15 residues. V dropped 2 bases and J dropped 1 base, with 11 bases sitting between them. Germline V gene data show CDR1 as LGHNA and CDR2 as YSLEER. CDR3 amino acids: CASSQLRVQNTEAFF. The CDR3 DNA is TGCGCCAGCAGCCAATTACGGGTCCAGAACACTGAAGCTTTCTTT.